A selection of T cell receptor beta chains follows, all from one sample in a study of CD8+CD57+ T cells in acquired aplastic anemia. In TCRdb, the reads were re-called with MiXCR into one record per CDR3 protein. Here the sample spans about 190,000 distinct CDR3 sequences, 64% being singletons. Sequencing was done on a sample of sorted CD4+, CD8+, or CD8+CD57+ T cells (not recorded which) from PBMCs. The receptors stem from a human donor with severe aplastic anemia or a healthy control (not recorded which). The CDR3 runs from the conserved cysteine through the conserved F or W. The D gene is left open where the match is weak. Clone size is stated in some rows and not others, as once, few, many or a class when expanded.

>TRBV20-1|.|.|TRBJ2-2
CSVRDRYRSPNTGELFF
TGCAGTGTCCGAGACAGGTACCGTTCTCCGAACACCGGGGAGCTGTTTTTT
>TRBV7-6|.|TRBD1|TRBJ2-7
CASSLEDRGSYEQYF
TGTGCCAGCAGCTTAGAGGACAGGGGATCCTACGAGCAGTACTTC
>TRBV7-3|.|TRBD2|TRBJ2-2
CASSSLAGVDTGELFF
TGTGCCAGCAGCTCGTTAGCGGGGGTGGACACCGGGGAGCTGTTTTTT
>TRBV12-3/TRBV12-4|.|.|TRBJ1-4
CASNTGEKLFF
TGTGCCAGCAATACCGGGGAAAAACTGTTTTTT
>TRBV10-3|.|.|TRBJ2-7
CAISESSFSYEQYF
TGTGCCATCAGTGAGTCGTCCTTTAGCTACGAGCAGTACTTC
>TRBV24-1|.|.|TRBJ2-1
CATSRWGWEQFF
TGTGCCACCAGTAGGTGGGGCTGGGAGCAGTTCTTC
>TRBV7-2|.|.|TRBJ2-3
CASSLLRFADTQYF
TGTGCCAGCAGCCTACTAAGATTTGCAGATACGCAGTATTTT
>TRBV20-1|many|.|TRBJ1-1
CSARRMNTEAFF
TGCAGTGCTAGACGGATGAACACTGAAGCTTTCTTT
>TRBV7-9|few|TRBD1|TRBJ2-7
CASSLGGTGGEQYF
TGTGCCAGCAGCTTAGGAGGGACAGGTGGCGAGCAGTACTTC
>TRBV20-1|once|.|TRBJ1-1
CSAQRTEAFF
TGCAGTGCTCAGCGCACTGAAGCTTTCTTT
>TRBV5-1|many|.|TRBJ1-5
CASSLDFPSNQPQHF
TGCGCCAGCAGCTTGGACTTCCCCAGCAATCAGCCCCAGCATTTT
>TRBV6-4|.|.|TRBJ2-2
CASSDSSNGDTGEPFF
TGTGCTAGCAGTGACTCGAGTAACGGGGACACCGGGGAGCCGTTTTTT
>TRBV7-9|.|.|TRBJ2-1
CASSLSGTTNEQFF
TGTGCCAGCAGCTTATCGGGGACAACGAATGAGCAGTTCTTC
>TRBV29-1|.|.|TRBJ1-4
CSVEGGRFYEQYFSEKLFF
TGCAGCGTTGAGGGGGGAAGGTTCTACGAGCAGTACTTCAGTGAAAAACTGTTTTTT
>TRBV24-1|.|.|TRBJ2-2
CATSDPLIGGVNTGELFF
TGTGCCACCAGTGATCCCCTCATAGGGGGAGTGAACACCGGGGAGCTGTTTTTT
>TRBV6-5|.|TRBD1|TRBJ2-5
CASSYRDREETQYF
TGTGCCAGCAGTTACCGGGACAGGGAAGAGACCCAGTACTTC
>TRBV20-1|.|.|TRBJ2-5
CSAREEPQETQYF
TGCAGTGCTAGGGAAGAACCCCAAGAGACCCAGTACTTC
>TRBV10-3|.|.|TRBJ1-1
CAISESPSGSEAFF
TGTGCCATCAGTGAGTCGCCATCGGGTTCCGAAGCTTTCTTT
>TRBV6-5|.|TRBD2|TRBJ2-3
CASRGTSGGAVTQYF
TGTGCCAGCAGGGGGACTAGCGGGGGGGCCGTTACGCAGTATTTT
>TRBV30|many|.|TRBJ1-1
CALKDGAFF
TGTGCCCTGAAGGACGGAGCTTTCTTT
>TRBV6-1|.|.|TRBJ1-3
CASRFSDTTSGNTIYF
TGTGCCAGCAGGTTTTCGGACACCACATCTGGAAACACCATATATTTT
>TRBV7-9|.|.|TRBJ2-7
CASSLTADSSYEQYF
TGTGCCAGCAGCTTAACCGCGGACAGTTCATACGAGCAGTACTTC
>TRBV10-3|.|.|TRBJ1-3
CAISEYSITSGNTIYF
TGTGCCATCAGTGAGTACAGCATAACCTCTGGAAACACCATATATTTT
>TRBV11-2|.|TRBD1|TRBJ1-2
CASSPVVGRGLGYTF
TGTGCCAGCAGCCCAGTGGTTGGCAGGGGGCTTGGCTACACCTTC
>TRBV7-6|.|.|TRBJ2-5
CASSLISGQETQYF
TGTGCCAGCAGCCTAATTAGCGGACAAGAGACCCAGTACTTC
>TRBV2|few|TRBD2|TRBJ2-5
CASSGLEGETQYF
TGTGCCAGCAGCGGACTAGAGGGAGAGACCCAGTACTTC
>TRBV25-1|.|TRBD1|TRBJ1-1
CASSEFPVGTGANTEAFF
TGTGCCAGCAGTGAATTCCCCGTGGGGACAGGAGCGAACACTGAAGCTTTCTTT
>TRBV2|.|.|TRBJ1-1
CASRVYRVSMNTEAFF
TGTGCCAGCAGGGTCTACAGGGTGTCCATGAACACTGAAGCTTTCTTT
>TRBV12-3/TRBV12-4|.|.|TRBJ2-2
CASSPRRNTGELFF
TGTGCCAGCAGCCCAAGACGGAATACCGGGGAGCTGTTTTTT
>TRBV20-1|.|.|TRBJ1-6
CSARGSDFNSPLHF
TGCAGTGCTAGAGGTTCGGACTTCAATTCACCCCTCCACTTT
>TRBV7-3|.|.|TRBJ2-5
CASSPGGASGETQYF
TGTGCCAGCAGCCCCGGAGGGGCGTCCGGAGAGACCCAGTACTTC
>TRBV7-9|few|.|TRBJ2-7
CASTVLDYEQYF
TGTGCCAGCACCGTTCTAGACTACGAGCAGTACTTC
>TRBV20-1|once|.|TRBJ1-1
CSARAVGQQAFF
TGCAGTGCTAGAGCCGTGGGACAACAAGCTTTCTTT
>TRBV6-6|.|.|TRBJ2-7
CASSSNKNEQYF
TGTGCCAGCAGTTCCAATAAAAACGAGCAGTACTTC
>TRBV12-5|many|.|TRBJ1-1
CASGLGPGVITEAFF
TGTGCTAGTGGTTTGGGACCAGGGGTTATCACTGAAGCTTTCTTT
>TRBV9|.|.|TRBJ2-3
CASSVDGGMPSTDTQYF
TGTGCCAGCAGCGTAGATGGAGGTATGCCTAGCACAGATACGCAGTATTTT
>TRBV29-1|.|.|TRBJ2-3
CSVESGVATDTQYF
TGCAGCGTTGAGTCGGGGGTTGCCACAGATACGCAGTATTTT
>TRBV6-2/TRBV6-3|.|.|TRBJ2-7
CASSYPRVEQYF
TGTGCCAGCAGTTACCCCCGGGTCGAGCAGTACTTC
>TRBV12-5|many|.|TRBJ1-1
CASGLFQGEWTEAFF
TGTGCTAGTGGTTTGTTTCAGGGAGAGTGGACTGAAGCTTTCTTT
>TRBV7-9|.|TRBD1|TRBJ1-2
CASSSQGQVLYGYTF
TGTGCCAGCAGCTCCCAGGGACAGGTTCTCTATGGCTACACCTTC
>TRBV25-1|once|.|TRBJ2-7
CASSGEIHTEAFFGQSYSYEQYF
.
>TRBV2|.|.|TRBJ1-2
CASSEAWQGIGYTF
TGTGCCAGCAGTGAAGCTTGGCAGGGGATTGGCTACACCTTC
>TRBV20-1|.|.|TRBJ1-5
CSAHYRNSNQPQHF
TGCAGTGCTCACTACAGAAATAGCAATCAGCCCCAGCATTTT
>TRBV11-2|.|TRBD1|TRBJ2-3
CASSLEVDRGMKDTQYF
TGTGCCAGCAGCTTAGAAGTGGACAGGGGTATGAAAGATACGCAGTATTTT
>TRBV7-9|.|.|TRBJ1-4
CASSLESRAGEKLFF
TGTGCCAGCAGCTTAGAGTCCAGGGCTGGAGAAAAACTGTTTTTT
>TRBV7-9|.|TRBD1|TRBJ2-3
CASIGQGVHTQYF
TGTGCCAGCATAGGACAGGGCGTACATACGCAGTATTTT
>TRBV19|.|TRBD1|TRBJ1-3
CASTLTWTGAAGRTGNTIYF
TGTGCCAGTACTCTGACGTGGACAGGGGCCGCCGGACGGACCGGGAACACCATATATTTT
>TRBV2|.|.|TRBJ1-2
CASSGPLDRFYGYTF
TGTGCCAGCAGTGGCCCTCTCGACAGGTTCTATGGCTACACCTTC
>TRBV2|.|TRBD2|TRBJ2-1
CASSDAGGPGEQFF
TGTGCCAGCAGTGATGCGGGGGGGCCAGGTGAGCAGTTCTTC
>TRBV5-8|.|.|TRBJ2-3
CASSRVGGEGTDTQYF
TGTGCCAGCAGCCGAGTTGGGGGAGAGGGAACAGATACGCAGTATTTT
>TRBV5-1|.|.|TRBJ1-1
CASSLRAANTEAFF
TGTGCCAGCAGCTTAAGAGCAGCGAACACTGAAGCTTTCTTT
>TRBV7-9|.|.|TRBJ1-6
CASSHLGRHNSPPHF
TGTGCCAGCAGCCATTTGGGACGGCATAATTCACCCCCCCACTTT
>TRBV20-1|.|.|TRBJ2-5
CSAPTSSTTQYF
TGCAGTGCTCCGACTAGTTCGACGACCCAGTACTTC